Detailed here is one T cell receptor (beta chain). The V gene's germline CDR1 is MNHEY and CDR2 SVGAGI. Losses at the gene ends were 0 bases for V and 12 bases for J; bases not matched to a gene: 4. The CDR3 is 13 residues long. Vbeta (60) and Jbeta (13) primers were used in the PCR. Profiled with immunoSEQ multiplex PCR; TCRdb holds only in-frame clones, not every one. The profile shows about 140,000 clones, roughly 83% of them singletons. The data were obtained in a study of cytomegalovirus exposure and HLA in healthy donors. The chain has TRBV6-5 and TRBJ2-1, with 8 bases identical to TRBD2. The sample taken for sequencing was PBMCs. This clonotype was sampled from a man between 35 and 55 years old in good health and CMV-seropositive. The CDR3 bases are TGTGCCAGCAGTTACTCCATACTAGCGGCGCAGTTCTTC. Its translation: CASSYSILAAQFF.